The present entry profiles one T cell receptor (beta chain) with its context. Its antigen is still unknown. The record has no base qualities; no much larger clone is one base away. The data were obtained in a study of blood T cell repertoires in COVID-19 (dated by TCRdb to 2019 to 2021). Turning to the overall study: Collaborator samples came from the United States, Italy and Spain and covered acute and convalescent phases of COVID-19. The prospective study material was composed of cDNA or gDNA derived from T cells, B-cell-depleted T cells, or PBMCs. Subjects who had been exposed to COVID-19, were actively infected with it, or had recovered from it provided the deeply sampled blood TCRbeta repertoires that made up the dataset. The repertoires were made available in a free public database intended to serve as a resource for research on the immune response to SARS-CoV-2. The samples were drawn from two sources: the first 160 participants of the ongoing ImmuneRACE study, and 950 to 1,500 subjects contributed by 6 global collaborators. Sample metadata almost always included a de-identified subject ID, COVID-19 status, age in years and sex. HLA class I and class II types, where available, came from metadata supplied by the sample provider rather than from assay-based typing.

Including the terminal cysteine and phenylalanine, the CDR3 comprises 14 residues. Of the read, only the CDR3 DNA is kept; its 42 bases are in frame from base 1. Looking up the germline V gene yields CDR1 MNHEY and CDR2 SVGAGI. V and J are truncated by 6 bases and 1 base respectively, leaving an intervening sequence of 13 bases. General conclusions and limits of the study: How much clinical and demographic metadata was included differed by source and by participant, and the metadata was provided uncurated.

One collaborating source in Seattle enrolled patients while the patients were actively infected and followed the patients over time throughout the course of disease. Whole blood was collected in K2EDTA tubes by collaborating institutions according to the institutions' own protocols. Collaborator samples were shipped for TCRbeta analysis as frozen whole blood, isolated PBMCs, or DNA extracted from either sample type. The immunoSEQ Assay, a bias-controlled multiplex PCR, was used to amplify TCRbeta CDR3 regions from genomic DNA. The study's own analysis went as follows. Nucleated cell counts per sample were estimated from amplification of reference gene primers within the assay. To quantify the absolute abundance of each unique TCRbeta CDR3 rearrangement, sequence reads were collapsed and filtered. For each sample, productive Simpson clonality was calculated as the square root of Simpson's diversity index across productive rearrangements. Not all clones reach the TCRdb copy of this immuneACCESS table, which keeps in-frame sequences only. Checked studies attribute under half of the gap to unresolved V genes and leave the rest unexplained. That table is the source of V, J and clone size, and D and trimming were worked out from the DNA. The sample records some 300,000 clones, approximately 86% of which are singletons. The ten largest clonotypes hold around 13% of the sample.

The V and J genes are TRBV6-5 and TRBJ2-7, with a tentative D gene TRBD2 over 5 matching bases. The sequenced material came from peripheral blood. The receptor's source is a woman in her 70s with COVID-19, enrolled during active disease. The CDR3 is CASRREPPSYEQYF. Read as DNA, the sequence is TGTGCCAGCAGGAGGGAGCCCCCTTCCTACGAGCAGTACTTC.